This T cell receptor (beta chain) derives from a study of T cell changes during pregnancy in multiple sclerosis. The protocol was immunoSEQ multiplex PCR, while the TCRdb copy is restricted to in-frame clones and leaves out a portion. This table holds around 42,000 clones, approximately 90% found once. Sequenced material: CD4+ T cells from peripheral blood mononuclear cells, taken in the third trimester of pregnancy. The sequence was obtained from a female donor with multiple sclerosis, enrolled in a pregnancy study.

The chain's CDR3 is CASSLAPVREQFF. Here the CDR3 DNA reads TGCGCCAGCAGCTTGGCTCCGGTAAGAGAGCAGTTCTTC. The chain has TRBV5-1 and TRBJ2-1; D gene unclear. This CDR3 is built from 13 residues. Germline V lookup: CDR1 SGHRS, CDR2 YFSETQ. V was pared by 0 bases and J by 10 bases, with 11 bases between. The whole variable domain, filled in from reference TRBV5-1 and TRBJ2-1, reads KAGVTQTPRYLIKTRGQQVTLSCSPISGHRSVSWYQQTPGQGLQFLFEYFSETQRNKGNFPGRFSGRQFSNSRSEMNVSTLELGDSALYLCASSLAPVREQFFGPGTRLTVL.